The clone carrying this TCR beta chain came up once. What it binds is unknown. Assay: immunoSEQ multiplex PCR; the TCRdb copy retains only in-frame clones and omits some. The sample includes 70,000 or so clones, roughly three quarters of them seen just once. The culture ran for 10 days before CD4+ T cells were isolated. None of the vaccinated had previously contracted SARS-CoV-2, and their nucleocapsid antibodies tested negative. Each culture had half its medium swapped for IL-2 medium on days 3 and 7. The germline V and J ends were trimmed by 4 bases and 4 bases, with 7 bases remaining between them. The V gene's germline CDR1 is MNHEY and CDR2 SVGAGI. The CDR3 totals 12 residues. The source of the sample is a study of vaccination effects on CD4 cells after COVID-19. Whole-study results and caveats: Late post-vaccination samples showed marked contraction of infection- and vaccine-induced clones.

The chain combines TRBV6-5 with TRBJ2-5; D is ambiguous. Material: CD4+ T cells from PBMCs cultured without peptide, obtained before COVID-19 vaccination. The clonotype originates from a human donor who received a COVID-19 vaccine. The CDR3 region is CASSLVGETQYF. The CDR3 nucleotides are TGTGCCAGCAGTTTAGTGGGAGAGACCCAGTACTTC.